This T cell receptor (beta chain) comes out of a study of CD8 T cells in ankylosing spondylitis. General study points: There was a TCR beta motif, made of eight highly homologous variants, that appeared characteristic of ankylosing spondylitis blood. Disease-linked clones displayed a CD8+ phenotype and appeared relatively rarely in peripheral blood. Enrichment of disease-linked clones was reportedly significant in matched ankylosing spondylitis synovial fluid.

TCRdb re-analysed the 5' RACE reads in MiXCR, keeping a single row per CDR3 protein. Among a few hundred thousand distinct CDR3 sequences listed, around 19% were seen once. This clonotype was counted a few times. Its antigen remains unknown. Sequencing used blood, either unsorted or a sorted T cell fraction (not recorded which). The TCR originated in a male donor with ankylosing spondylitis or in good health (not recorded which).

DNA for the CDR3: TGCAGTGCTAGGCAGGGGGAATATTCACCCCTCCACTTT. It encodes CSARQGEYSPLHF. This rearrangement joins TRBV20-1 to TRBJ1-6, with 7 bases identical to TRBD1. This CDR3 has 13 amino acids. V trimming: 3 bases; J trimming: 8 bases; junction bases outside the gene matches: 4. The V gene's germline CDR1 is DFQATT and CDR2 SNEGSKA (reference sequence).